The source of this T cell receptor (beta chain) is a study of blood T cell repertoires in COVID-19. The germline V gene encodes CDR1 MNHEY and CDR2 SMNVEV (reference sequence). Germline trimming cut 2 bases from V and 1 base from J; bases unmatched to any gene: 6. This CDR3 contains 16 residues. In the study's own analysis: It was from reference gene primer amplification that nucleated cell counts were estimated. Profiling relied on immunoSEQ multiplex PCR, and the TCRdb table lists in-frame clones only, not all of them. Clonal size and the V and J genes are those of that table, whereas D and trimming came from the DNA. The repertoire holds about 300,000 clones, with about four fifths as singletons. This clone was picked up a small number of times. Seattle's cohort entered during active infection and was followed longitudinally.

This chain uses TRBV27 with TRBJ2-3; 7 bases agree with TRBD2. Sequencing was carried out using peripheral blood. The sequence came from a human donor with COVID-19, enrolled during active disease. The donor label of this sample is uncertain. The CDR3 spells CASSLMARGGTDTQYF. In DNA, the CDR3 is TGTGCCAGCAGTTTAATGGCCCGGGGGGGCACAGATACGCAGTATTTT.